The clone carrying this TCR beta chain was picked up one time. The CDR3 consists of 17 residues. V lost 5 bases to trimming and J lost 6 bases; unmatched junction nucleotides: 8. Germline values: CDR1 SGHNT, CDR2 YENEEA. The record originates from a study of siplizumab effects on memory and regulatory T cells. Sequencing used immunoSEQ multiplex PCR; TCRdb keeps in-frame clones, though not all of them. Of more than 85,000 clones listed, about 91% are singletons. This clonotype originated in a human donor in good health. V gene TRBV11-3 combines with J gene TRBJ2-3; 16 nucleotides agree with TRBD2. The sequenced sample was Tregs sorted from blood. The CDR3 spells CASSPGTSGRARDTQYF. The CDR3 region has the DNA TGTGCCAGCAGCCCCGGGACTAGCGGGAGGGCCAGGGATACGCAGTATTTT.